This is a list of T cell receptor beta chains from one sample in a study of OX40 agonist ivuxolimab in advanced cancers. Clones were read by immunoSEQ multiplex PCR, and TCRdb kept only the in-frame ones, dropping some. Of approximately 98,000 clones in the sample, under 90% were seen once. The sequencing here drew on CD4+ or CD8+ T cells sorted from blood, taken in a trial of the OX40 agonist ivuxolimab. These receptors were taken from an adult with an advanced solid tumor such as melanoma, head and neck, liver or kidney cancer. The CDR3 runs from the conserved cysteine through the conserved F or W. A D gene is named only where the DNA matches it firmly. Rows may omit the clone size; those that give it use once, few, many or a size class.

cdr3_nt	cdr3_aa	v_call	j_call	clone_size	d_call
TGTGCCAGCAGAGGGATACTCCCCCTCAATCAGCCCCAGCATTTT	CASRGILPLNQPQHF	TRBV28	TRBJ1-5	few	NA
TGTGCCAGCAGCTCCCAAGGTTATGAGCAGTTCTTC	CASSSQGYEQFF	TRBV7-9	TRBJ2-1	once	NA
TGTGCCAGCAGTGCGCGGACAGGGACGAACACCGGGGAGCTGTTTTTT	CASSARTGTNTGELFF	TRBV6-1	TRBJ2-2	NA	TRBD1
TGTGCTAGTGGTTTAAGTCGGGATGAGCAGTTCTTC	CASGLSRDEQFF	TRBV12-5	TRBJ2-1	NA	NA
TGCGCCAGCAGCCCCCCTAGCGGGAGGAGGGATGAGCAGTTCTTC	CASSPPSGRRDEQFF	TRBV10-2	TRBJ2-1	NA	TRBD2
TGTGCCAGCAGAACTGGCGGGCGGGAGCAGTACTTC	CASRTGGREQYF	TRBV6-6	TRBJ2-7	NA	NA
TGTGCCATGACAGGGCTGGCGAACACTGAAGCTTTCTTT	CAMTGLANTEAFF	TRBV10-3	TRBJ1-1	NA	TRBD1
TGTGCCATCAGTGAGGGGGGTCCGACTAATGAAAAACTGTTTTTT	CAISEGGPTNEKLFF	TRBV10-3	TRBJ1-4	few	NA
TGTGCCAGCAGTTTTGGTAGCGGCTTGAATGAGCAGTTCTTC	CASSFGSGLNEQFF	TRBV28	TRBJ2-1	NA	NA
TGTGCCAGCAGGGCTGAAGTAGGTGCTAGCTACGAGCAGTACTTC	CASRAEVGASYEQYF	TRBV6-1	TRBJ2-7	NA	NA
TGTGCCAGCAGCTCTAGCGGGGGCACTACCTACAATGAGCAGTTCTTC	CASSSSGGTTYNEQFF	TRBV11-3	TRBJ2-1	NA	TRBD2
TGTGCCACCGAGGCCAGCGGGGGGGAAAACTACAATGAGCAGTTCTTC	CATEASGGENYNEQFF	TRBV5-4	TRBJ2-1	NA	TRBD2
TGCGCCAGCAGTTCCGACAGGGGAACTGGCTACACCTTC	CASSSDRGTGYTF	TRBV10-1	TRBJ1-2	NA	TRBD1
TGCGCCAGCAGCCAAGATAGCAGGGCGGCCAACGTCCTGACTTTC	CASSQDSRAANVLTF	TRBV4-1	TRBJ2-6	NA	NA
TGTGCCAGCAGCTCCGATGCGGGAGGCCCTCGGGATGAGCAGTTCTTC	CASSSDAGGPRDEQFF	TRBV7-3	TRBJ2-1	NA	TRBD2
TGTGCCAGCAGCGCCCTAACTAGCGGGAGTCTTTTTGAGCAGTTCTTC	CASSALTSGSLFEQFF	TRBV4-2	TRBJ2-1	NA	TRBD2
TGTGCCAGCAGCGTCGCAGGGTCTAACTATGGCTACACCTTC	CASSVAGSNYGYTF	TRBV7-9	TRBJ1-2	NA	NA
TGTGCCAGCAGCTTGCGGGGCTCCTACGAGCAGTACTTC	CASSLRGSYEQYF	TRBV5-4	TRBJ2-7	NA	NA
TGCGCCAGCAGCTTGGTGGGCCCCGGGGGCTACACCTTC	CASSLVGPGGYTF	TRBV5-1	TRBJ1-2	NA	NA
TGTGCCAGCAGCTTGGTGCCGTCATATGGCTACACCTTC	CASSLVPSYGYTF	TRBV5-6	TRBJ1-2	NA	NA
TGTGCCAGTAGTATAGGCGGTAGCGGGGTCAGGGGCACAGATACGCAGTATTTT	CASSIGGSGVRGTDTQYF	TRBV19	TRBJ2-3	NA	TRBD2
TGTGCCAGTAGTATCCCGGGAGTTAATTCCGGGGAGCTGTTTTTT	CASSIPGVNSGELFF	TRBV19	TRBJ2-2	NA	NA
TGTGCCAGCAGCTTAGAGACAGGGGGTTGGGCCTACGAGCAGTACTTC	CASSLETGGWAYEQYF	TRBV11-2	TRBJ2-7	NA	TRBD1
TGTGCCAGCACCCGGGGAGCAGTAAACACTGAAGCTTTCTTT	CASTRGAVNTEAFF	TRBV7-2	TRBJ1-1	NA	NA
TGTGCCAGCACCGGGACAGGGGTGAACGATGAGCAGTTCTTC	CASTGTGVNDEQFF	TRBV2	TRBJ2-1	NA	TRBD1
TGTGCCAGCAGCGTAGGAAGGGACTCCATCCTATATGGCTACACCTTC	CASSVGRDSILYGYTF	TRBV9	TRBJ1-2	NA	NA
TGTGCCAGCAGCCACGAACCGGGCCTAAATTCACCCCTCCACTTT	CASSHEPGLNSPLHF	TRBV11-2	TRBJ1-6	NA	NA
TGTGCCACAAGGGACGGCAGCTCCTACAATGAGCAGTTCTTC	CATRDGSSYNEQFF	TRBV15	TRBJ2-1	once	NA
TGTGCCAGCAGTTACAAGAGGGGTTCTGGCTACGAGCAGTACTTC	CASSYKRGSGYEQYF	TRBV6-5	TRBJ2-7	NA	NA
TGTGCCAGCAGCTTAGTAACAGTGGGACTAGAAGCCCTGTTTTTT	CASSLVTVGLEALFF	TRBV7-2	TRBJ2-2	NA	TRBD2
TGTGCCAGCAGCGTAGCTCTTAGAGGCGAGCAGTACTTC	CASSVALRGEQYF	TRBV9	TRBJ2-7	few	NA
TGTGCCAGCTCACCGGACAGGGCCGGAAACACCATATATTTT	CASSPDRAGNTIYF	TRBV18	TRBJ1-3	NA	TRBD1
TGTGCCAGCTCCCTGGACAGGTCGGAGCAGCCCCAGCATTTT	CASSLDRSEQPQHF	TRBV18	TRBJ1-5	NA	TRBD1